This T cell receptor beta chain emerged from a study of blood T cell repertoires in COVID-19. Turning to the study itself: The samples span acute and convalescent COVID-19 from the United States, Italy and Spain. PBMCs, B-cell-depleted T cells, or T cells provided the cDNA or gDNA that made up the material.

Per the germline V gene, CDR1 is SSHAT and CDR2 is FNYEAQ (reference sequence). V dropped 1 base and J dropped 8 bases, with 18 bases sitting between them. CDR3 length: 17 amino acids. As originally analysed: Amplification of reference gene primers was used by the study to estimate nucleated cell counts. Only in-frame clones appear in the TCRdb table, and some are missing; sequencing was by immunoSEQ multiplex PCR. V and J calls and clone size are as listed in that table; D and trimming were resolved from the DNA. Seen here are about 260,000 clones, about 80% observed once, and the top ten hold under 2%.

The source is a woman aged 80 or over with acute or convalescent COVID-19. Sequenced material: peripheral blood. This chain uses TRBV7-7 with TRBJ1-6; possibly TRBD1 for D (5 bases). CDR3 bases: TGTGCCAGCAGCTTAGATTCTTGGCCAGGGAATCATTCACCCCTCCACTTT. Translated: CASSLDSWPGNHSPLHF. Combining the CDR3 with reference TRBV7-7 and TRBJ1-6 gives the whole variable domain GAGVSQSPRYKVTKRGQDVTLRCDPISSHATLYWYQQALGQGPEFLTYFNYEAQPDKSGLPSDRFSAERPEGSISTLTIQRTEQRDSAMYRCASSLDSWPGNHSPLHFGNGTRLTVT.